This T cell receptor beta chain was sequenced for a study of T cells in Graves' hyperthyroidism and ophthalmopathy (dated by TCRdb to between 2019 and 2020). A note on the overall study: Peripheral blood was sampled at the time of initial diagnosis, prior to any treatment. After sampling, hyperthyroidism patients received methimazole starting at 30 mg daily, and ophthalmopathy patients received high-dose intravenous methylprednisolone. According to the paper, TCR Vbeta CDR3 sequencing was carried out on approximately 140 peripheral blood samples, which came from 40 to 45 ophthalmopathy, about 75 hyperthyroidism and about 17 progressor patients. Whether ophthalmopathy could be predicted prospectively was tested in an independent validation cohort made up of under 20 hyperthyroidism patients plus 17 patients who later progressed to ophthalmopathy. For training and testing, the 100 or so patients in the discovery cohort were randomly divided in a 7:3 ratio. In addition, the study compared T-cell repertoires in thyroid tissue and in blood from roughly six Graves' hyperthyroidism patients. To identify distinguishing TCR V-J signatures, a discovery cohort of about 95 patients was used, comprising some 43 with Graves' ophthalmopathy and some 57 with stable Graves' hyperthyroidism.

TCR beta CDR3 regions were amplified from RNA transcripts. A first-round RT-PCR of the TCR CDR3 used the HTBI primer set with the Qiagen OneStep RT-PCR kit. Libraries were constructed in a second round of multiplex PCR, after which size selection and purification were performed. Paired-end sequencing of the libraries was performed with 100 bp reads on an Illumina HiSeq2000. The source study handled its data this way. Raw data were processed with SOAPnuke, discarding reads with adapters, uncalled bases, mean Phred below 15, or no exact constant-primer or identifier match. High-quality paired reads were merged with COPE v1.2.5, and unique nucleotide sequences were defined as clonotypes. MiTCR v1.1 was used to align clonotypes to the IMGT TRBV, TRBD and TRBJ reference segments. The analysis was restricted to V-J combinations with a frequency above 0.0001, which together covered 98% to 99.2% of the repertoires. The TCS score was defined as F50 (clonal expansion) divided by E x V (chaos), with BLOSUM62-based TCRdist calculated between CDR3 peptides within each V-J. Welch's t-statistics and random forest reduced just over 500 V-J features to 10 to 15, which were used in a naive Bayes classifier (R e1071). The raw public reads went through TCRdb reprocessing: fastp at Q25, MiXCR clone calling, in-frame beta chains kept. Rows are combined by CDR3 protein, so each entry shows the most common genes and DNA. TCRdb's processing, not the authors' own work, is the source of the V and J calls. Here the sample has under 650,000 distinct CDR3 sequences; about 16% occur a single time. Around 4% of the sample rests with the top ten.

Findings and caveats that apply to the study as a whole: In cross-validation, a model built on a 13 V-J signature told ophthalmopathy apart from stable hyperthyroidism with less than 90% sensitivity and roughly 81% specificity, and in testing the same model reached 80%/75%. Sample size was not statistically predetermined, and blinding of investigators to group allocation was not performed. In validation, progression to ophthalmopathy was predicted by the model with about 70% sensitivity and nearly 75% specificity, a median of about 6 months before onset. Most expanded thyroid clonotypes (frequency above 0.001) were also found in blood, which suggests that blood repertoires may mirror thyroid immune responses.

This clonotype was seen more than once but under ten times. This clone's antigen is unknown. Base qualities are not at hand, and no much larger clone is one base apart. A patient counted as having stable Graves' hyperthyroidism if no progression to ophthalmopathy occurred over 18 months of follow-up. The hyperthyroidism patients were between 18 and 65 years old and newly diagnosed, with a disease duration of less than 2 months. Any patient with an uncontrolled infection, another autoimmune disease, pregnancy or lactation was excluded. Clinical symptoms, serum thyroxine and TRAb, thyroid ultrasound, and orbital computed tomography formed the basis for the diagnoses. Ficoll-Paque density gradient centrifugation was used to isolate PBMCs from around 10 ml of fresh peripheral blood. Trizol reagent was used to extract total RNA, and RNA quality was then checked on an Agilent 2100 Bioanalyzer. The TCR originated in a young woman with Graves' hyperthyroidism. Sequencing was done on a sample of blood.

The CDR3 in this case is CSALDQGPFF. The sequenced DNA is TGCAGTGCCCTAGATCAGGGACCGTTCTTC. The chain links TRBV20-1 with TRBJ2-1, with a tentative D call of TRBD1 or TRBD2, each matching 5 bases. For CDR1 and CDR2, the germline V gene (reference sequence) lists DFQATT and SNEGSKA. A distance of 15 bases separates the germline ends of V and J, which lose 6 bases and 15 bases respectively. The CDR3 numbers 10 residues from cysteine through phenylalanine. Only the CDR3 region is kept as DNA, spanning 30 bases read in frame from base 1.